Shown below are 3 T cell receptor beta chains from a single sample sequenced in a study of blood T cell repertoires in COVID-19. Assay: immunoSEQ multiplex PCR; the TCRdb copy retains only in-frame clones and omits some. This table has hundreds of thousands of clones, roughly 84% appearing once. Sample: peripheral blood. Source of these receptors: a man aged 30-40 years with active or convalescent COVID-19.

The rearrangement uses TRBV9 and TRBJ1-2; no clear D gene. CDR3 length: 12 residues. V was cut by 4 bases and J by 8 bases, with 12 bases left in between. Looked up from germline, CDR1 is SGDLS and CDR2 is YYNGEE. In DNA form, the CDR3 reads TGTGCCAGCAGCCGGGGTCGGGAGGGCTACACCTTC. Translated: CASSRGREGYTF. Full variable domain (missing parts from reference TRBV9 and TRBJ1-2): DSGVTQTPKHLITATGQRVTLRCSPRSGDLSVYWYQQSLDQGLQFLIQYYNGEERAKGNILERFSAQQFPDLHSELNLSSLELGDSALYFCASSRGREGYTFGSGTRLTVV.

The chain has TRBV7-2 and TRBJ2-3; TRBD2 aligns across 12 bases. Trimming took 5 bases from V and 10 from J; bases not matched to a gene: 7. The CDR3 length is 14 residues. Germline V lookup: CDR1 SGHTA, CDR2 FQGNSA. The CDR3 nucleotides are TGTGCCAGCAGCCGGACTAGCGGGACGTTGGCGCAGTATTTT. This codes for CASSRTSGTLAQYF.

The chain employs TRBV7-2 and TRBJ1-5, with D perhaps TRBD1 (5 bases). Germline-derived CDR1 and CDR2 are SGHTA and FQGNSA. The CDR3 sequence is 14 residues long. Between the trimmed V and J ends, which lost 3 bases and 4 bases, there was a span of 10 bases. The CDR3 sequence: CASSLTDINQPQHF. The CDR3 coding sequence is TGTGCCAGCAGCTTGACGGACATTAATCAGCCCCAGCATTTT.